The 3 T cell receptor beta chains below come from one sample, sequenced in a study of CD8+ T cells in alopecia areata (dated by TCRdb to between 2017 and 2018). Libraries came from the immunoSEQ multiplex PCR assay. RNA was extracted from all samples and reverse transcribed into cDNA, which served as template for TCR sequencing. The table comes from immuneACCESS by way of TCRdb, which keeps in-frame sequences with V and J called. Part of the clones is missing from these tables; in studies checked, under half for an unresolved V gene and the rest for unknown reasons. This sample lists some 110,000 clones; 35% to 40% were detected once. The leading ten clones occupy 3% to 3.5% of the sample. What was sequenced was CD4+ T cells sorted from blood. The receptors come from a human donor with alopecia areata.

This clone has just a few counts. CDR3 region: CSVPKTSGFEQYF. CDR3 DNA: TGCAGCGTACCGAAGACTAGCGGGTTCGAGCAGTACTTC. The chain joins TRBV29-1 to TRBJ2-7, with 10 bases that match TRBD2. Germline trimming cut 6 bases from V and 6 bases from J; bases unmatched to any gene: 8. CDR1 is SQVTM and CDR2 is ANQGSEA in the germline V gene. CDR3 length: 13 residues.

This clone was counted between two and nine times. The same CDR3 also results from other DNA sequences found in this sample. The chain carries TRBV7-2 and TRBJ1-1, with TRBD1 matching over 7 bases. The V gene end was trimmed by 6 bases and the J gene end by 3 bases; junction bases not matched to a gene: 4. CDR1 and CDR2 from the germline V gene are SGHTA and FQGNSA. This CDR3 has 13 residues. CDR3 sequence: CASSRQGDTEAFF. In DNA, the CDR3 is TGTGCCAGCAGTCGACAGGGAGACACTGAAGCTTTCTTT.

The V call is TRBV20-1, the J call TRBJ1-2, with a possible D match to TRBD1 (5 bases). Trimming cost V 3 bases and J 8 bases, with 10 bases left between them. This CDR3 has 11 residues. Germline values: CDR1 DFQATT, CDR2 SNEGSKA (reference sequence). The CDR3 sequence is CSASQGRGYTF. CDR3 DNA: TGCAGTGCTAGCCAGGGCCGGGGCTACACCTTC.